These T cell receptor beta chains were read from a single sample in a study of blood T cell repertoires in COVID-19. TCRdb keeps only in-frame clones here, not all; method: immunoSEQ multiplex PCR. The data hold 200,000 to 300,000 clones, with roughly 87% observed a single time. What was sequenced was PBMCs or T cells enriched from blood (not recorded which). The receptors were sampled from a woman in her twenties or thirties with acute COVID-19. Each CDR3 is given with its conserved first and last residue. Each record gives: clone size, J gene, V gene, CDR3 length, D gene, CDR3 protein, CDR3 DNA. D genes are given only for firm matches. The size entry is marked missing in some rows and otherwise reads once, few, many or a size class.

clone_size: .; j_call: TRBJ2-1; v_call: TRBV7-2; cdr3_length: 15; d_call: TRBD2; cdr3_aa: CASSFGLVEVNEQFF; cdr3_nt: TGTGCCAGCAGCTTTGGACTAGTGGAGGTGAATGAGCAGTTCTTC
clone_size: .; j_call: TRBJ2-6; v_call: TRBV2; cdr3_length: 14; d_call: .; cdr3_aa: CASTSSSGANVLTF; cdr3_nt: TGTGCCAGCACTTCGAGCTCTGGGGCCAACGTCCTGACTTTC
clone_size: .; j_call: TRBJ1-6; v_call: TRBV5-1; cdr3_length: 16; d_call: TRBD1; cdr3_aa: CASSKGGADDNSPLHF; cdr3_nt: TGCGCCAGCAGCAAAGGGGGCGCGGATGATAATTCACCCCTCCACTTT
clone_size: .; j_call: TRBJ2-5; v_call: TRBV7-2; cdr3_length: 13; d_call: .; cdr3_aa: CASSRGFQETQYF; cdr3_nt: TGTGCCAGCAGTAGGGGGTTCCAAGAGACCCAGTACTTC
clone_size: .; j_call: TRBJ2-6; v_call: TRBV11-2; cdr3_length: 16; d_call: .; cdr3_aa: CASSRTVSAGANVLTF; cdr3_nt: TGTGCCAGCAGCCGGACAGTTTCGGCTGGGGCCAACGTCCTGACTTTC
clone_size: few; j_call: TRBJ1-6; v_call: TRBV5-1; cdr3_length: 15; d_call: .; cdr3_aa: CASSLRTDRNSPLHF; cdr3_nt: TGCGCCAGCAGCTTGAGGACAGATCGAAATTCACCCCTCCACTTT
clone_size: few; j_call: TRBJ2-5; v_call: TRBV18; cdr3_length: 16; d_call: TRBD2; cdr3_aa: CASSPSLAGGQETQYF; cdr3_nt: TGTGCCAGCTCACCATCCCTAGCGGGGGGACAAGAGACCCAGTACTTC
clone_size: .; j_call: TRBJ1-5; v_call: TRBV12-5; cdr3_length: 12; d_call: .; cdr3_aa: CASASNRGPQHF; cdr3_nt: TGTGCTAGTGCCTCCAACCGGGGGCCCCAGCATTTT
clone_size: .; j_call: TRBJ1-1; v_call: TRBV5-1; cdr3_length: 14; d_call: TRBD1; cdr3_aa: CASSHGQGTTEAFF; cdr3_nt: TGCGCCAGCAGCCACGGACAGGGGACCACTGAAGCTTTCTTT
clone_size: .; j_call: TRBJ2-1; v_call: TRBV7-6; cdr3_length: 19; d_call: .; cdr3_aa: CASSLDLAGSLSSYNEQFF; cdr3_nt: TGTGCCAGCAGCTTAGATTTAGCAGGGTCCCTAAGCTCCTACAATGAGCAGTTCTTC
clone_size: .; j_call: TRBJ2-7; v_call: TRBV12-3/TRBV12-4; cdr3_length: 12; d_call: .; cdr3_aa: CASSSGVHEQYF; cdr3_nt: TGTGCCAGCAGTTCAGGGGTCCACGAGCAGTACTTC
clone_size: .; j_call: TRBJ1-2; v_call: TRBV5-4; cdr3_length: 13; d_call: .; cdr3_aa: CASSTGENYGYTF; cdr3_nt: TGTGCCAGCAGTACCGGGGAAAACTATGGCTACACCTTC
clone_size: .; j_call: TRBJ2-1; v_call: TRBV28; cdr3_length: 16; d_call: TRBD1; cdr3_aa: CASSSDRERTYNEQFF; cdr3_nt: TGTGCCAGCAGTTCCGACAGGGAAAGAACCTACAATGAGCAGTTCTTC
clone_size: .; j_call: TRBJ1-6; v_call: TRBV6-1; cdr3_length: 17; d_call: .; cdr3_aa: CASSEDRDTAMNSPLHF; cdr3_nt: TGTGCCAGCAGTGAAGACAGGGACACCGCTATGAATTCACCCCTCCACTTT
clone_size: .; j_call: TRBJ1-4; v_call: TRBV10-3; cdr3_length: 15; d_call: .; cdr3_aa: CAISEGTGYNEKLFF; cdr3_nt: TGTGCCATCAGTGAGGGCACCGGGTATAATGAAAAACTGTTTTTT
clone_size: .; j_call: TRBJ2-2; v_call: TRBV28; cdr3_length: 14; d_call: .; cdr3_aa: CASSFEGFTGELFF; cdr3_nt: TGTGCCAGCAGTTTCGAGGGATTCACCGGGGAGCTGTTTTTT
clone_size: .; j_call: TRBJ2-3; v_call: TRBV6-5; cdr3_length: 15; d_call: TRBD2; cdr3_aa: CASAPGGGGQDTQYF; cdr3_nt: TGTGCCAGCGCGCCGGGCGGGGGGGGTCAAGATACGCAGTATTTT
clone_size: .; j_call: TRBJ2-7; v_call: TRBV11-2; cdr3_length: 15; d_call: TRBD1; cdr3_aa: CASSLGGTGSYEQYF; cdr3_nt: TGTGCCAGCAGCTTAGGTGGGACAGGGTCCTACGAGCAGTACTTC
clone_size: .; j_call: TRBJ2-3; v_call: TRBV5-1; cdr3_length: 13; d_call: .; cdr3_aa: CASSLAVGDTQYF; cdr3_nt: TGCGCCAGCAGCTTGGCCGTCGGAGATACGCAGTATTTT
clone_size: .; j_call: TRBJ2-7; v_call: TRBV10-1; cdr3_length: 14; d_call: .; cdr3_aa: CASSGVMTANEQYF; cdr3_nt: TGCGCCAGCAGTGGGGTAATGACAGCAAACGAGCAGTACTTC
clone_size: .; j_call: TRBJ1-1; v_call: TRBV7-9; cdr3_length: 15; d_call: .; cdr3_aa: CASSSRGGRNTEAFF; cdr3_nt: TGTGCCAGCAGCTCCCGGGGGGGGAGGAACACTGAAGCTTTCTTT
clone_size: few; j_call: TRBJ2-7; v_call: TRBV5-8; cdr3_length: 13; d_call: TRBD1; cdr3_aa: CASSLTGGYEQYF; cdr3_nt: TGTGCCAGCAGCTTGACAGGGGGCTACGAGCAGTACTTC
clone_size: .; j_call: TRBJ2-5; v_call: TRBV7-2; cdr3_length: 15; d_call: TRBD2; cdr3_aa: CASSLDPGGGETQYF; cdr3_nt: TGTGCCAGCAGCTTAGATCCGGGAGGCGGTGAGACCCAGTACTTC
clone_size: .; j_call: TRBJ2-1; v_call: TRBV10-2; cdr3_length: 12; d_call: .; cdr3_aa: CASNRDTNEQFF; cdr3_nt: TGCGCCAGCAACCGGGACACCAATGAGCAGTTCTTC
clone_size: .; j_call: TRBJ1-1; v_call: TRBV6-5; cdr3_length: 11; d_call: .; cdr3_aa: CASRPGGEAFF; cdr3_nt: TGTGCCAGCAGGCCCGGGGGTGAAGCTTTCTTT
clone_size: .; j_call: TRBJ2-7; v_call: TRBV19; cdr3_length: 14; d_call: TRBD2; cdr3_aa: CASSYGTNAYEQYF; cdr3_nt: TGTGCCAGTAGTTACGGGACTAACGCTTACGAGCAGTACTTC
clone_size: few; j_call: TRBJ1-2; v_call: TRBV10-3; cdr3_length: 14; d_call: TRBD1; cdr3_aa: CAITPGQANYGYTF; cdr3_nt: TGTGCCATCACCCCGGGACAGGCTAACTATGGCTACACCTTC
clone_size: .; j_call: TRBJ1-2; v_call: TRBV10-3; cdr3_length: 13; d_call: TRBD1; cdr3_aa: CATTGTGGRGYTF; cdr3_nt: TGTGCCACGACGGGGACAGGGGGACGTGGCTACACCTTC
clone_size: .; j_call: TRBJ1-3; v_call: TRBV5-4; cdr3_length: 11; d_call: .; cdr3_aa: CASNQGSTIYF; cdr3_nt: TGTGCCAGCAACCAGGGGAGCACCATATATTTT
clone_size: .; j_call: TRBJ1-2; v_call: TRBV27; cdr3_length: 17; d_call: .; cdr3_aa: CASSLKGMGIWFYGYTF; cdr3_nt: TGTGCCAGCAGTTTAAAGGGGATGGGGATCTGGTTCTATGGCTACACCTTC
clone_size: medium-sized; j_call: TRBJ2-3; v_call: TRBV6-1; cdr3_length: 16; d_call: TRBD2; cdr3_aa: CASSELTSGPTDTQYF; cdr3_nt: TGTGCCAGCAGTGAATTAACTAGCGGGCCTACAGATACGCAGTATTTT
clone_size: once; j_call: TRBJ1-2; v_call: TRBV4-2; cdr3_length: 14; d_call: .; cdr3_aa: CASSQDGPGDGYTF; cdr3_nt: TGTGCCAGCAGCCAAGATGGGCCAGGGGATGGCTACACCTTC
clone_size: .; j_call: TRBJ1-6; v_call: TRBV7-9; cdr3_length: 18; d_call: TRBD1; cdr3_aa: CASSLGKHSGTGDSPLHF; cdr3_nt: TGTGCCAGCAGCTTAGGGAAACACTCCGGGACAGGGGATTCACCCCTCCACTTT
clone_size: .; j_call: TRBJ1-1; v_call: TRBV13; cdr3_length: 15; d_call: TRBD1; cdr3_aa: CASSFVTGGNTEAFF; cdr3_nt: TGTGCCAGCAGCTTTGTGACAGGGGGGAACACTGAAGCTTTCTTT
clone_size: .; j_call: TRBJ1-3; v_call: TRBV4-3; cdr3_length: 16; d_call: .; cdr3_aa: CASSQDHGGAGNTIYF; cdr3_nt: TGCGCCAGCAGCCAAGATCACGGGGGGGCGGGAAACACCATATATTTT
clone_size: .; j_call: TRBJ1-1; v_call: TRBV11-2; cdr3_length: 17; d_call: TRBD1; cdr3_aa: CASSPIKRDRGNTEAFF; cdr3_nt: TGTGCCAGCAGCCCAATAAAGCGGGACAGGGGGAACACTGAAGCTTTCTTT
clone_size: .; j_call: TRBJ1-6; v_call: TRBV7-9; cdr3_length: 13; d_call: .; cdr3_aa: CASSSNIGSPLHF; cdr3_nt: TGTGCCAGCAGCTCTAACATCGGGTCACCCCTCCACTTT
clone_size: .; j_call: TRBJ1-1; v_call: TRBV7-2; cdr3_length: 16; d_call: TRBD1; cdr3_aa: CASSNTYRGGNTEAFF; cdr3_nt: TGTGCCAGCAGCAACACCTACAGGGGAGGGAACACTGAAGCTTTCTTT
clone_size: once; j_call: TRBJ2-1; v_call: TRBV19; cdr3_length: 15; d_call: .; cdr3_aa: CASSIGHLGLDEQFF; cdr3_nt: TGTGCCAGTAGTATTGGCCACCTTGGGCTCGATGAGCAGTTCTTC
clone_size: .; j_call: TRBJ2-7; v_call: TRBV5-1; cdr3_length: 16; d_call: TRBD2; cdr3_aa: CASSLGTSGRSYEQYF; cdr3_nt: TGCGCCAGCAGCTTAGGGACTAGCGGGCGCTCCTACGAGCAGTACTTC
clone_size: .; j_call: TRBJ2-2; v_call: TRBV5-5; cdr3_length: 15; d_call: TRBD1; cdr3_aa: CASSAGTGARRELFF; cdr3_nt: TGTGCCAGCAGCGCCGGGACAGGGGCCAGGCGGGAGCTGTTTTTT
clone_size: .; j_call: TRBJ1-2; v_call: TRBV3-1/TRBV3-2; cdr3_length: 15; d_call: TRBD1; cdr3_aa: CASSPAGGAFYGYTF; cdr3_nt: TGTGCCAGCAGCCCCGCAGGGGGCGCTTTCTATGGCTACACCTTC
clone_size: .; j_call: TRBJ2-5; v_call: TRBV3-1/TRBV3-2; cdr3_length: 16; d_call: TRBD2; cdr3_aa: CASSQDTSGGRETQYF; cdr3_nt: TGTGCCAGCAGCCAAGACACTAGCGGGGGTAGGGAGACCCAGTACTTC
clone_size: .; j_call: TRBJ2-7; v_call: TRBV7-9; cdr3_length: 14; d_call: TRBD1; cdr3_aa: CASSPETGRYEQYF; cdr3_nt: TGTGCCAGCAGCCCCGAGACAGGGAGATACGAGCAGTACTTC
clone_size: .; j_call: TRBJ1-2; v_call: TRBV27; cdr3_length: 13; d_call: .; cdr3_aa: CASMMGTTGRYTF; cdr3_nt: TGTGCCAGCATGATGGGGACTACCGGGAGGTACACCTTC
clone_size: .; j_call: TRBJ2-1; v_call: TRBV9; cdr3_length: 19; d_call: TRBD2; cdr3_aa: CASSVGTWGPLAGSNEQFF; cdr3_nt: TGTGCCAGCAGCGTAGGGACTTGGGGGCCACTAGCGGGGTCCAATGAGCAGTTCTTC
clone_size: .; j_call: TRBJ2-1; v_call: TRBV10-3; cdr3_length: 13; d_call: .; cdr3_aa: CASWTLGVNEQFF; cdr3_nt: TGTGCCTCCTGGACTCTCGGTGTCAATGAGCAGTTCTTC
clone_size: once; j_call: TRBJ2-5; v_call: TRBV10-2; cdr3_length: 15; d_call: .; cdr3_aa: CASSEGDTRAETQYF; cdr3_nt: TGCGCCAGCAGTGAAGGGGACACTAGGGCGGAGACCCAGTACTTC
clone_size: .; j_call: TRBJ1-2; v_call: TRBV27; cdr3_length: 13; d_call: TRBD1; cdr3_aa: CASSHRTGYGYTF; cdr3_nt: TGTGCCAGCAGTCACCGGACAGGGTACGGCTACACCTTC
clone_size: .; j_call: TRBJ2-3; v_call: TRBV9; cdr3_length: 13; d_call: .; cdr3_aa: CASSVAFTDTQYF; cdr3_nt: TGTGCCAGCAGCGTAGCCTTTACAGATACGCAGTATTTT